The 9 T cell receptor beta chains reported below all come from one sample, sequenced in a study of radiotherapy plus CTLA-4 blockade in lung cancer. The protocol was immunoSEQ multiplex PCR, while the TCRdb copy is restricted to in-frame clones and leaves out a portion. Altogether 70,000 to 90,000 clones are present, around 86% being singletons, with the ten largest covering 0.87%. The specimen was peripheral blood, collected from a patient treated with radiotherapy plus ipilimumab. These receptors came from a human donor with non-small cell lung cancer who had stable disease on radiotherapy plus ipilimumab.

This clone appeared once. This chain joins TRBV19 and TRBJ2-1; a weak D match, TRBD2 (5 bases). CDR3 size: 16 residues. Germline CDR1 is LNHDA and CDR2 is SQIVND (reference sequence). Deletions cut 1 base from V and 2 bases from J, with 12 bases between. Here the CDR3 DNA reads TGTGCCAGTAGTATAGGACCGGGATTCACCTACAATGAGCAGTTCTTC. Its translation is CASSIGPGFTYNEQFF.

The V call is TRBV6-6, the J call TRBJ2-1; TRBD1 aligns across 7 bases. From germline, CDR1 is MNHNY and CDR2 SVGAGI (reference sequence). Trimming took 6 bases from V and 8 from J; bases not matched to a gene: 4. This CDR3 has 12 amino acids. The DNA of the CDR3 is TGTGCCAGCAGCTACGACAGGGATGAGCAGTTCTTC. It yields the protein CASSYDRDEQFF.

The rearrangement links TRBV11-2 to TRBJ2-5; the match to TRBD1 covers 7 bases. This CDR3 has 14 amino acids. The ends lost 5 bases at V and 5 bases at J; junction bases unmatched: 8. Germline V CDR1 and CDR2: SGHAT, FQNNGV. The CDR3 DNA follows: TGTGCCAGCAGCCTCAACAGGGGCGGGGAGACCCAGTACTTC. The encoded protein is CASSLNRGGETQYF.

The J gene is TRBJ2-5, the V gene TRBV7-2; D possibly corresponds to TRBD2 (5 bases). CDR1 is SGHTA, CDR2 FQGNSA, per germline. The CDR3 sequence is 14 residues long. The V and J ends lost 5 bases and 2 bases respectively, with 12 bases between them. The CDR3 region is CASSLRTGQETQYF. The CDR3 DNA is TGTGCCAGCAGCCTGCGGACGGGACAAGAGACCCAGTACTTC.

This clone was seen a single time. The rearrangement uses TRBV7-2 and TRBJ2-7; D is undetermined. The CDR3 contains 15 residues. With 4 bases removed from V and 0 bases from J, the gap between germline ends came to 13 bases. CDR1 and CDR2 (germline): SGHTA, FQGNSA. The CDR3 bases are TGTGCCAGCAGCTCACAGTTTCTAAGCTCCTACGAGCAGTACTTC. Translating gives CASSSQFLSSYEQYF.

This clone was counted only a few times. The J gene is TRBJ1-5, the V gene TRBV5-3; TRBD1 is a possible D gene (5 bases). TRBV5-3 is filed as an ORF, its function uncertain. The CDR3 runs to 15 residues. Trimming stripped 3 bases from V and 7 bases from J, with 17 bases between. In nucleotides, the CDR3 is TGTGCCAGAAGCTCTATGACAGAATCAAGGCAGCCCCAGCATTTT. Its protein is CARSSMTESRQPQHF.

The V and J genes are TRBV29-1 and TRBJ1-2; a weak D match, TRBD1 (5 bases). Trimming pared 0 bases from V and 6 bases from J, leaving 17 bases between. The CDR3 spans 15 residues. In germline, CDR1 is SQVTM, CDR2 ANQGSEA. The CDR3 nucleotides are TGCAGCGTTGAAGAGCAGGGTAAGGCAGCTAATGGCTACACCTTC. It codes for CSVEEQGKAANGYTF.

This clone was seen just once. This chain joins TRBV29-1 and TRBJ2-1; a weak D match, TRBD1 (6 bases). Germline V lookup: CDR1 SQVTM, CDR2 ANQGSEA. The CDR3 covers 14 residues. Trimming removed 4 bases at V and 2 bases at J, with 12 bases between. DNA of the CDR3: TGCAGCGTTGCCAACAGGGAGCCCTACAATGAGCAGTTCTTC. Protein: CSVANREPYNEQFF.

The V gene is TRBV11-1, the J gene TRBJ2-5; D remains unclear. CDR3 size: 15 residues. Germline V gene sequence: CDR1 SGHAT, CDR2 FQDESV (reference sequence). Trimming pared 6 bases from V and 1 base from J, leaving 15 bases between. CDR3 protein: CASRPELSTQETQYF. CDR3 nucleotides: TGTGCCAGCAGACCCGAATTATCGACCCAAGAGACCCAGTACTTC.